The T cell receptor (beta chain) under discussion was sequenced for a study of OX40 agonist ivuxolimab in advanced cancers. Study context: In this cohort, patients received ivuxolimab, an agonistic anti-OX40 (CD134) antibody. Under the entry rules, prior anti-PD-1, anti-PD-L1 or anti-CTLA-4 therapy was allowed, and approximately 40% had some. Broader study findings: Among the lowest peripheral clonal expansion occurred in 0.1-3.0 mg/kg partial responders.

Concerning this clone itself: Its antigen is unidentified.

The method was immunoSEQ multiplex PCR; TCRdb's version includes in-frame clones alone and lacks a portion of them. The sample comprises under 55,000 clones, 86% of which are singletons, and around 6.4% rests with the top ten. Between the trimmed V and J ends, which lost 8 bases and 1 base, there was a span of 21 bases. This CDR3 comprises 16 residues. Per germline, CDR1 SGHAT and CDR2 FQNNGV. This chain connects TRBV11-2 to TRBJ2-7, with D possibly TRBD1 on 6 matching bases. The source of this sequence is an adult with an advanced solid tumor such as melanoma, head and neck, liver or kidney cancer. The material sequenced was CD4+ or CD8+ T cells sorted from blood, taken in a trial of the OX40 agonist ivuxolimab. The chain's CDR3 is CASSSFEGDTSYEQYF. CDR3 nucleotide sequence: TGTGCCAGCTCAAGTTTCGAGGGGGACACATCCTACGAGCAGTACTTC.